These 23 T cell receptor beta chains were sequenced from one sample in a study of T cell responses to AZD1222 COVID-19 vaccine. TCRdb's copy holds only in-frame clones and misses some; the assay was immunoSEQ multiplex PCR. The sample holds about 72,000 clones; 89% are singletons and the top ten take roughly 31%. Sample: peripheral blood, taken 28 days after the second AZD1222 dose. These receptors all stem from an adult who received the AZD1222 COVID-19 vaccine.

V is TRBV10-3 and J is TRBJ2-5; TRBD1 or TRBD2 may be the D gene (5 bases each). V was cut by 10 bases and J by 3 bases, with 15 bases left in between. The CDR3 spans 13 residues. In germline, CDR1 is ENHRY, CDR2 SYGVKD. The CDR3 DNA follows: TGTGCCACCCGGACCCAGGGAGAAGAGACCCAGTACTTC. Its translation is CATRTQGEETQYF.

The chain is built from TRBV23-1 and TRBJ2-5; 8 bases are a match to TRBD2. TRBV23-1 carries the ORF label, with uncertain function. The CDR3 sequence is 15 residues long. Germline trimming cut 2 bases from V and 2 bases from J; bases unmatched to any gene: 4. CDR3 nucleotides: TGCGCCAGCAGTCAACCTAGCGGGTGGCAAGAGACCCAGTACTTC. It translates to CASSQPSGWQETQYF.

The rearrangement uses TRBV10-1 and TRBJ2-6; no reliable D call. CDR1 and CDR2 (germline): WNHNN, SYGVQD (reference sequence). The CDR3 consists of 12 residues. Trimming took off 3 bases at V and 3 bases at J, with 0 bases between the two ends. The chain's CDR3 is CASSDGANVLTF. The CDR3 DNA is TGCGCCAGCAGTGATGGGGCCAACGTCCTGACTTTC.

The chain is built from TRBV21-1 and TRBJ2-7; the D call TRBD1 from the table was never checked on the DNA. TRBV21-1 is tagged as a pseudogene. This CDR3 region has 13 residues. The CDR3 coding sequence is TGTGCCAGCAAACTCGCGGCAGGGGGCGAGCAGTACTTC. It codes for CASKLAAGGEQYF.

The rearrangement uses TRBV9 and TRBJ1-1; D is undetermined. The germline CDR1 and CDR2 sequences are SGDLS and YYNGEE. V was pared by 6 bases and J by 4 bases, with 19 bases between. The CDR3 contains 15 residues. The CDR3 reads CASTKGHRSGTEAFF. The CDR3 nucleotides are TGTGCCAGCACCAAGGGTCATCGAAGCGGCACTGAAGCTTTCTTT.

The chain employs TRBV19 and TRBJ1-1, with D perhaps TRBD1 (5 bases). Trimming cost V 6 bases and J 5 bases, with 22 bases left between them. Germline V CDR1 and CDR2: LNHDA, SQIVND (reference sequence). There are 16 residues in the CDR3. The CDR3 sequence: CASSPQGPRLRTEAFF. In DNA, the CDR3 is TGTGCCAGTAGCCCTCAGGGTCCCCGGTTACGGACTGAAGCTTTCTTT.

The CDR3 protein is CASSAETLSARYNEQFF. The CDR3 DNA is TGTGCCAGCAGCGCTGAAACCCTCTCTGCACGATACAATGAGCAGTTCTTC. The chain uses TRBV11-3 and TRBJ2-1, with D uncertain. CDR1 SGHNT and CDR2 YENEEA come from the germline V gene. The CDR3 sequence is 17 residues long. Trimming removed 5 bases from V and 4 bases from J, with 21 bases in between.

CDR3 in amino acids: CASSHGNTIYF. CDR3 nucleotide sequence: TGTGCCAGCAGCCACGGGAACACCATATATTTT. The rearrangement joins TRBV14 to TRBJ1-3; unclear D gene. The germline V gene has CDR1 SGHDN and CDR2 FVKESK. Deletions cut 3 bases from V and 7 bases from J, with 4 bases between. The CDR3 runs 11 residues.

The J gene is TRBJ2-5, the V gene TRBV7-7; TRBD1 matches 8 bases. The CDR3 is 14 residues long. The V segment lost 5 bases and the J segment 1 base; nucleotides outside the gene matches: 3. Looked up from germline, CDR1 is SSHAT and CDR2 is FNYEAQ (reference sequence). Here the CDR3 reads CASSQTGGQETQYF. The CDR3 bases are TGTGCCAGCAGCCAAACAGGGGGCCAAGAGACCCAGTACTTC.

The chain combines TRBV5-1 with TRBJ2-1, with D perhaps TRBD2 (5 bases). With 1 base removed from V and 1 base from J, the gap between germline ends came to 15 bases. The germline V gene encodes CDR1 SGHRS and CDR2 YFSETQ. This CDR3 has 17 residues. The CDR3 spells CASSLSSATRSYNEQFF. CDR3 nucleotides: TGCGCCAGCAGCTTGAGTAGCGCGACCCGATCCTACAATGAGCAGTTCTTC.

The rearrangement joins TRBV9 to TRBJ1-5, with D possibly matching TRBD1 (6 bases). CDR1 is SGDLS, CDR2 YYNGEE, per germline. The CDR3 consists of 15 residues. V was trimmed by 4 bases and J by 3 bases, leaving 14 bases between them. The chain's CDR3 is CASSLGQGFNQPQHF. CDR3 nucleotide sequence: TGTGCCAGCAGCCTAGGCCAGGGGTTCAATCAGCCCCAGCATTTT.

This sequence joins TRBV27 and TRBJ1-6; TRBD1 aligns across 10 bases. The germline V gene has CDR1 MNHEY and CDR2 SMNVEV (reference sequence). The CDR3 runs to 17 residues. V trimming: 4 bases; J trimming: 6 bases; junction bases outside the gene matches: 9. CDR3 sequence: CASSSGTGAVGNSPLHF. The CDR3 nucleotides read TGTGCCAGCAGTTCGGGGACAGGGGCCGTGGGTAATTCACCCCTCCACTTT.

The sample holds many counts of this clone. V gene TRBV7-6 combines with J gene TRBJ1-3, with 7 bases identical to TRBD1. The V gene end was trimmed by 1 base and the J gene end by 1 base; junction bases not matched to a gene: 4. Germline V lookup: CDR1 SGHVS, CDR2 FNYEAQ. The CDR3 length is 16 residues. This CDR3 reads CASSLVLQGSGNTIYF. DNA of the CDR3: TGTGCCAGCAGCTTAGTCCTACAGGGGTCTGGAAACACCATATATTTT.

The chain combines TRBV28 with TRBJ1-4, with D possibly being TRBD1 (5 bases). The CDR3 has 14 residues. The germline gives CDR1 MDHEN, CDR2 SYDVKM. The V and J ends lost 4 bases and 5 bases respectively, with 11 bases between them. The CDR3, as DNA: TGTGCCAGCAGTTGGGACGGATCGAATGAAAAACTGTTTTTT. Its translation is CASSWDGSNEKLFF.

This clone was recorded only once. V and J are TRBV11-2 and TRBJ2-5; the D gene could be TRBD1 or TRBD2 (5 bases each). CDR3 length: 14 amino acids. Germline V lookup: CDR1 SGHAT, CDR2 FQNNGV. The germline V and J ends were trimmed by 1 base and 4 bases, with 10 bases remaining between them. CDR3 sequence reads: CASSLVTGGETQYF. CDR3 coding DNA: TGTGCCAGCAGCTTAGTTACAGGAGGAGAGACCCAGTACTTC.

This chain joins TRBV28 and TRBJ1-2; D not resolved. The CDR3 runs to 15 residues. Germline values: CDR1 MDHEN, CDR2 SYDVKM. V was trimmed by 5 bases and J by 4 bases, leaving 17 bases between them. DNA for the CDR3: TGTGCCAGCAGTACCGCCGGGGAAAACCCCTATGGCTACACCTTC. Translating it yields CASSTAGENPYGYTF.

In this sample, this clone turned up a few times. CDR3 nucleotides: TGTGCCAGCAGGGGGACTAACGGGGAAAAACTGTTTTTT. This gives the protein CASRGTNGEKLFF. The gene calls are TRBV12-3 or TRBV12-4 and TRBJ1-4; tentative D call: TRBD1 (5 bases). Trimming left V 6 bases short and J 8 bases short, with 13 bases between. This CDR3 region has 13 residues.

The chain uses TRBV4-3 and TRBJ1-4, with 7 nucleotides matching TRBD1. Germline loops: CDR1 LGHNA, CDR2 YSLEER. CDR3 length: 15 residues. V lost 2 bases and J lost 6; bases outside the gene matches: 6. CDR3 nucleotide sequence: TGCGCCAGCAGCCAACTGGGCGGGACAGATGAAAAACTGTTTTTT. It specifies CASSQLGGTDEKLFF.

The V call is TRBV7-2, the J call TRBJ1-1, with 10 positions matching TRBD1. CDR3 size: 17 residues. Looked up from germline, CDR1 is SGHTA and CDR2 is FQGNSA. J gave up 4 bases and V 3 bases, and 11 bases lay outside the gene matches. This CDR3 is CASSFPGQGLGGTEAFF. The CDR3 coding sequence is TGTGCCAGCAGCTTTCCGGGACAGGGGTTGGGTGGCACTGAAGCTTTCTTT.

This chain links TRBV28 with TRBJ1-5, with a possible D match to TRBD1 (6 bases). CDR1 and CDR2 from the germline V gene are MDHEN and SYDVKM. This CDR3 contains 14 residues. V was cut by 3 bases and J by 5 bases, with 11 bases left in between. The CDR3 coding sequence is TGTGCCAGCAGTTTCCTACAGGGACATCAGCCCCAGCATTTT. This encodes CASSFLQGHQPQHF.

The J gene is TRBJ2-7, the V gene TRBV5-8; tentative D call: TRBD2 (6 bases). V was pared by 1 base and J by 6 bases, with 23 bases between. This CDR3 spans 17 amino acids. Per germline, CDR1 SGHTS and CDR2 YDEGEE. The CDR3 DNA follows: TGTGCCAGCAGCTTGATTCCAGGAGCAGGGACTTTTGGCGAGCAGTACTTC. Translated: CASSLIPGAGTFGEQYF.

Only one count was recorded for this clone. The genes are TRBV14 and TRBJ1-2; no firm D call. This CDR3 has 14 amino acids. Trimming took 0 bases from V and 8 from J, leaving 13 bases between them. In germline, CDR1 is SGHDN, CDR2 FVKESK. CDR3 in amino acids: CASSQDLGLGGYTF. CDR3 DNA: TGTGCCAGCAGCCAAGATCTCGGCCTCGGAGGCTACACCTTC.

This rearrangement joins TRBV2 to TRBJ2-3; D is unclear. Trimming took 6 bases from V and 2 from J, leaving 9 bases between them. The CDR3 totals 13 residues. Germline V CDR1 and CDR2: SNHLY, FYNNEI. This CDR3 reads CASRDGPTDTQYF. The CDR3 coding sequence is TGTGCCAGCAGGGACGGCCCCACAGATACGCAGTATTTT.